This T cell receptor beta chain was identified in a study of T cells in Graves' hyperthyroidism and ophthalmopathy. Study findings and constraints: Most expanded thyroid clonotypes above 0.001 recurred in blood.

V was clipped by 2 bases and J by 7 bases, with 6 bases between them. The CDR3 has 13 amino acids. Germline values: CDR1 MNHEY, CDR2 SVGAGI. Amplification of TCR beta CDR3 regions was performed using RNA transcripts as template. Initially, a first-round RT-PCR of the TCR CDR3 employed the HTBI primer set. TCRdb ran MiXCR on the multiplex PCR reads and lists one entry per CDR3 protein. The table lists around 250,000 distinct CDR3 sequences, 13% to 15% of them singletons. This clonotype showed up just a few times. Its cognate antigen is unknown. Material for sequencing was blood. The source of this sequence is a woman between 40 and 55 years old with Graves' hyperthyroidism that later progressed to Graves' ophthalmopathy. The gene calls are TRBV6-5 and TRBJ1-6; tentatively, D is TRBD1 (5 bases). The CDR3 DNA is TGTGCCAGCAGTTACCGACAGAATTCACCCCTCCACTTT. It yields the protein CASSYRQNSPLHF.